Listed below are T cell receptor beta chains from one sample, sequenced in a study of graft-versus-host responses after intestinal transplantation. The method was immunoSEQ multiplex PCR; TCRdb's version includes in-frame clones alone and lacks a portion of them. The table shows about 120,000 clones, with 90% to 95% occurring only once. Their antigen targets remain unknown. The sample consisted of unstimulated CD4+ T cells sorted from spleen or lymph node cells, taken before intestinal transplant. Receptors were obtained from a human donor who received an intestinal transplant. Both conserved end residues are part of each CDR3. A D gene is named only where the DNA matches it firmly. Rows may omit the clone size; those that give it use once, few, many or a size class.

len,j_gene,abundance,d_gene,v_gene,CDR3aa,CDR3nt
17,TRBJ2-7,.,TRBD2,TRBV5-1,CASSLEARAGEAYEQYF,TGCGCCAGCAGCTTGGAGGCACGAGCGGGAGAGGCCTACGAGCAGTACTTC
14,TRBJ1-2,once,.,TRBV6-5,CASSEQGQGSGYTF,TGTGCCAGCAGCGAACAGGGCCAGGGGAGTGGCTACACCTTC
14,TRBJ2-3,.,TRBD1,TRBV28,CASSGTGSRATQYF,TGTGCCAGCAGTGGGACAGGGAGTAGAGCTACGCAGTATTTT
13,TRBJ2-7,.,.,TRBV18,CASSQAEGGGQYF,TGTGCCAGCTCACAAGCGGAGGGGGGAGGGCAGTACTTC
14,TRBJ2-7,once,.,TRBV19,CASSIDRGNNEQYF,TGTGCCAGTAGTATAGACCGGGGTAACAACGAGCAGTACTTC
13,TRBJ2-7,.,TRBD2,TRBV11-2,CASNQRGSYEQYF,TGTGCCAGCAACCAGCGGGGCTCCTACGAGCAGTACTTC
14,TRBJ2-7,.,TRBD1,TRBV6-6,CASLFGTGSYEQYF,TGTGCCAGCCTTTTTGGGACAGGTTCCTACGAGCAGTACTTC
14,TRBJ1-5,once,.,TRBV28,CASSFMLRGQPQHF,TGTGCCAGCAGTTTCATGCTCAGGGGTCAGCCCCAGCATTTT
11,TRBJ2-1,.,.,TRBV2,CASSLYNEQFF,TGTGCCAGCAGCCTCTACAATGAGCAGTTCTTC
15,TRBJ2-7,.,.,TRBV27,CASSPLRTLNYEQYF,TGTGCCAGCAGCCCCTTGCGGACTTTGAACTACGAGCAGTACTTC
15,TRBJ2-3,.,.,TRBV7-3,CASSSQGLPTDTQYF,TGTGCCAGCAGCTCCCAGGGACTCCCCACAGATACGCAGTATTTT
15,TRBJ2-7,.,TRBD1,TRBV19,CASSRRQGTAYEQYF,TGTGCCAGTAGTCGGAGACAGGGTACCGCCTACGAGCAGTACTTC
13,TRBJ1-1,.,TRBD1,TRBV28,CASSFTGATEAFF,TGTGCCAGCAGTTTCACAGGGGCCACTGAAGCTTTCTTT
16,TRBJ2-7,.,.,TRBV7-9,CASSLVPLGGSYEQYF,TGTGCCAGCAGCTTAGTGCCTTTGGGGGGATCTTACGAGCAGTACTTC
14,TRBJ1-2,.,.,TRBV28,CASSSRTGNYGYTF,TGTGCCAGCAGTTCTAGGACGGGCAACTATGGCTACACCTTC
17,TRBJ2-5,once,TRBD2,TRBV13,CASSQYYPGLAEETQYF,TGTGCCAGCAGCCAATACTACCCGGGACTAGCGGAAGAGACCCAGTACTTC